This TCR beta chain was obtained from a study of blood T cells in healthy people across ages. A second PCR of 7 to 11 cycles used a sample-barcoded 5' primer and a J-beta primer mix. Any given sample supplied a minimum of 3 million CDR3-containing paired-end reads. Via MiXCR, TCRdb re-called the 5' RACE reads, giving one row per CDR3 protein. Among 700,000 or so distinct CDR3 sequences listed, 20% to 25% were seen once. This clonotype appeared once. Losses at the gene ends were 5 bases for V and 3 bases for J; bases not matched to a gene: 7. From germline, CDR1 is MNHEY and CDR2 SVGAGI. CDR3 length: 15 amino acids.

The chain couples TRBV6-5 to TRBJ2-1; 7 bases are shared with TRBD1. Material for sequencing was blood. This clonotype originated in a man in his sixties or seventies in good health. CDR3 bases: TGTGCCAGCAGTAAAAACAGGGGAAACTACAATGAGCAGTTCTTC. Translating gives CASSKNRGNYNEQFF.